The 30 T cell receptor beta chains presented below share a single source sample, sequenced in a study of blood T cell repertoires in COVID-19. TCRdb's copy holds only in-frame clones and misses some; the assay was immunoSEQ multiplex PCR. Among some 150,000 clones listed, approximately 88% were seen once. Input material: peripheral blood. The origin of the receptors is a man in his 70s with acute or convalescent COVID-19.

The genes are TRBV6-5 and TRBJ1-1; the D is unclear. Germline V gene data show CDR1 as MNHEY and CDR2 as SVGAGI. The length of the CDR3 is 13 residues. Trimming removed 4 bases from V and 1 base from J, with 7 bases in between. Written as DNA, the CDR3 is TGTGCCAGCAGTTGGACTGCGAACACTGAAGCTTTCTTT. It encodes CASSWTANTEAFF.

The chain employs TRBV19 and TRBJ2-3; D may be TRBD2 (6 bases). Trimming stripped 4 bases from V and 5 bases from J, with 13 bases between. The CDR3 extends over 14 amino acids. Germline V gene sequence: CDR1 LNHDA, CDR2 SQIVND (reference sequence). The CDR3: CASSSPFGGDTQYF. The CDR3 DNA reads TGTGCCAGTAGTAGCCCCTTCGGGGGAGATACGCAGTATTTT.

The chain employs TRBV7-6 and TRBJ2-7; 10 bases map to TRBD2. The CDR3 consists of 15 residues. Germline CDR1 SGHVS, CDR2 FNYEAQ. With V trimmed by 4 bases and J by 2 bases, 5 bases remained unmatched. CDR3 in amino acids: CASSSGLASTYEQYF. As DNA, the CDR3 is TGTGCCAGCAGCTCGGGACTAGCGTCAACCTACGAGCAGTACTTC.

V and J are TRBV5-1 and TRBJ2-3, with D possibly TRBD2 on 6 matching bases. The length of the CDR3 is 16 residues. V lost 4 bases to trimming and J lost 0 bases, with 15 bases between them. Per the germline V gene, CDR1 is SGHRS and CDR2 is YFSETQ. The CDR3 DNA sequence: TGCGCCAGCAGCCGAATAACGAGCGGGAGCACAGATACGCAGTATTTT. It encodes CASSRITSGSTDTQYF.

The chain employs TRBV9 and TRBJ2-7; maybe TRBD2 (5 bases). Per the germline V gene, CDR1 is SGDLS and CDR2 is YYNGEE. The V gene lost 0 bases and the J gene lost 0 bases, with 10 bases spanning the gap. The length of the CDR3 is 15 residues. The CDR3 sequence is CASSVAGIPSYEQYF. The CDR3 bases are TGTGCCAGCAGCGTAGCCGGGATTCCCTCCTACGAGCAGTACTTC.

The V and J genes are TRBV5-1 and TRBJ2-2, with 8 bases aligning to TRBD2. V trimming: 0 bases; J trimming: 7 bases; junction bases outside the gene matches: 11. This CDR3 comprises 17 residues. The germline V gene has CDR1 SGHRS and CDR2 YFSETQ. In DNA, the CDR3 is TGCGCCAGCAGCTTGGCCTTTCGAGCGGGGGAGGTCGGGGAGCTGTTTTTT. This encodes CASSLAFRAGEVGELFF.

The chain employs TRBV7-2 and TRBJ2-1; 8 nucleotides line up with TRBD1. The CDR3 spans 17 residues. Germline V gives CDR1 SGHTA, CDR2 FQGNSA. J lost 6 bases, V lost 1 base, and 11 bases had no gene match. The CDR3 here is CASSLGSGTGQANEQFF. The DNA for the CDR3 is TGTGCCAGCAGCTTAGGTTCCGGGACAGGACAAGCCAATGAGCAGTTCTTC. Using reference TRBV7-2 and TRBJ2-1 for the parts outside the CDR3, the full variable domain is GAGVSQSPSNKVTEKGKDVELRCDPISGHTALYWYRQSLGQGLEFLIYFQGNSAPDKSGLPSDRFSAERTGGSVSTLTIQRTQQEDSAVYLCASSLGSGTGQANEQFFGPGTRLTVL.

This rearrangement joins TRBV7-9 to TRBJ1-3, with a tentative D call TRBD1 (5 bases). V gave up 5 bases and J gave up 0 bases, with 14 bases separating them. This CDR3 comprises 16 residues. The germline V gene encodes CDR1 SEHNR and CDR2 FQNEAQ (reference sequence). CDR3 DNA: TGTGCCAGCAGCCTTAATACAGGAGACTCTGGAAACACCATATATTTT. This translates into CASSLNTGDSGNTIYF.

The chain combines TRBV5-1 with TRBJ1-6; 8 bases are a match to TRBD1. With 4 bases clipped from V and 6 bases from J, the junction kept 9 bases outside the gene matches. Looked up from germline, CDR1 is SGHRS and CDR2 is YFSETQ. The CDR3 loop spans 16 amino acids. The CDR3 bases are TGCGCCAGCAGCGTAGGACAGGGAGGGGGTAATTCACCCCTCCACTTT. This translates into CASSVGQGGGNSPLHF.

The chain employs TRBV28 and TRBJ2-7; 7 nucleotides agree with TRBD1. The CDR3 loop spans 13 amino acids. V lost 8 bases to trimming and J lost 7 bases; unmatched junction nucleotides: 11. Germline assignment: CDR1 MDHEN and CDR2 SYDVKM. The CDR3 region is CASARQGANEQYF. In DNA form, the CDR3 reads TGTGCCAGCGCTAGACAGGGCGCGAATGAGCAGTACTTC. The variable domain in full, completed from reference TRBV28 and TRBJ2-7, reads DVKVTQSSRYLVKRTGEKVFLECVQDMDHENMFWYRQDPGLGLRLIYFSYDVKMKEKGDIPEGYSVSREKKERFSLILESASTNQTSMYLCASARQGANEQYFGPGTRLTVT.

The chain links TRBV5-1 to TRBJ1-1, with 8 bases identical to TRBD1. This CDR3 is built from 15 residues. CDR1 and CDR2 (germline): SGHRS, YFSETQ. J gave up 0 bases and V 4 bases, and 5 bases lay outside the gene matches. Here the CDR3 reads CASSPGTGMNTEAFF. For the CDR3, the DNA is TGCGCCAGCAGCCCAGGGACAGGCATGAACACTGAAGCTTTCTTT.

The J gene is TRBJ1-5, the V gene TRBV6-5; D is possibly TRBD1 (6 bases). This CDR3 region has 15 residues. Germline V CDR1 and CDR2: MNHEY, SVGAGI. V gave up 5 bases and J gave up 2 bases, with 13 bases separating them. CDR3 region: CASSPRGAGNQPQHF. The CDR3 nucleotides are TGTGCCAGCAGTCCCAGGGGAGCGGGCAATCAGCCCCAGCATTTT.

The J gene is TRBJ2-3, the V gene TRBV11-2; a weak D match, TRBD2 (7 bases). Per germline, CDR1 SGHAT and CDR2 FQNNGV. The CDR3 consists of 18 residues. The V end lost 1 base, the J end lost 2 bases, and 19 bases lay between the germline ends. The CDR3 DNA sequence: TGTGCCAGCAGCTTAGGCCCCCAGGCGGGGGCTGCCACAGATACGCAGTATTTT. Translated, it gives CASSLGPQAGAATDTQYF.

CDR3 sequence reads: CASSTNTGGGEQFF. In DNA form, the CDR3 reads TGTGCCAGCAGTACCAATACAGGGGGCGGAGAGCAGTTCTTC. The V and J genes are TRBV6-6 and TRBJ2-1; 9 nucleotides align to TRBD1. The CDR3 is made up of 14 amino acids. Trimming removed 5 bases from V and 10 bases from J; junction bases left unmatched: 9. Germline assignment: CDR1 MNHNY and CDR2 SVGAGI (reference sequence).

The chain joins TRBV11-2 to TRBJ2-7, with 7 bases aligning to TRBD1. Trimming took 5 bases from V and 8 from J; bases not matched to a gene: 6. Germline assignment: CDR1 SGHAT and CDR2 FQNNGV. This CDR3 spans 12 amino acids. CDR3 coding DNA: TGTGCCAGCAGCACAGACAGGGCGAAGCAGTACTTC. Its protein product is CASSTDRAKQYF.

The chain employs TRBV6-5 and TRBJ1-4; D ambiguous. The germline V gene has CDR1 MNHEY and CDR2 SVGAGI. The CDR3 length is 15 residues. V was clipped by 0 bases and J by 8 bases, with 13 bases between them. The chain's CDR3 is CASSYSGRREEKLFF. CDR3 DNA sequence: TGTGCCAGCAGTTACTCGGGCAGGAGGGAGGAAAAACTGTTTTTT.

This clone was counted only a few times. This chain connects TRBV28 to TRBJ2-7; 9 nucleotides match TRBD2. Germline V gene lookup returns CDR1 MDHEN and CDR2 SYDVKM. The CDR3 consists of 13 residues. V lost 10 bases to trimming and J lost 9 bases; unmatched junction nucleotides: 13. The CDR3 sequence: CAKIGVAGVLQYF. The CDR3, as DNA: TGTGCCAAAATAGGAGTAGCGGGAGTGTTGCAGTACTTC.

This chain joins TRBV6-5 and TRBJ1-5; 9 bases match TRBD1. Germline CDR1 reads MNHEY; CDR2 reads SVGAGI. This CDR3 is 12 amino acids long. Trimming at V came to 7 bases and at J to 10 bases, leaving 5 bases not matched to a gene. The CDR3 protein is CASKPGQGPQHF. Written as DNA, the CDR3 is TGTGCCAGCAAACCGGGACAGGGTCCCCAGCATTTT.

The chain carries TRBV7-9 and TRBJ2-1, with D possibly matching TRBD2 (5 bases). The CDR3 length is 15 residues. Trimming pared 4 bases from V and 0 bases from J, leaving 10 bases between. From germline, CDR1 is SEHNR and CDR2 FQNEAQ (reference sequence). In nucleotides, the CDR3 is TGTGCCAGCAGCTCCGGGATGAGCTCCTACAATGAGCAGTTCTTC. It specifies CASSSGMSSYNEQFF.

The CDR3 sequence: CASSWEDEQFF. The DNA of the CDR3 is TGTGCCAGCAGCTGGGAGGATGAGCAGTTCTTC. The chain is built from TRBV11-2 and TRBJ2-1; tentatively, D is TRBD2 (6 bases). Germline-derived CDR1 and CDR2 are SGHAT and FQNNGV. The V end lost 4 bases, the J end lost 8 bases, and 6 bases lay between the germline ends. This CDR3 region has 11 residues.

This chain uses TRBV6-5 with TRBJ2-7, with 9 bases fitting TRBD1. Germline assignment: CDR1 MNHEY and CDR2 SVGAGI. V shed 6 bases and J 1 base; nucleotides not matched to a gene: 7. The CDR3 loop spans 15 amino acids. Here the CDR3 DNA reads TGTGCCAGCAGAGCCACCGGGACAGGGTCCTACGAGCAGTACTTC. It translates to CASRATGTGSYEQYF.

In its sample, this clone was seen once. V is TRBV11-2 and J is TRBJ2-1; weak D call: TRBD2 (5 bases). V lost 2 bases and J lost 12, with 11 bases in between. Germline CDR1 SGHAT, CDR2 FQNNGV. This CDR3 has 12 residues. The CDR3 protein is CASSLNSRGQFF. The DNA of the CDR3 is TGTGCCAGCAGCTTAAATTCCCGGGGGCAGTTCTTC.

This chain joins TRBV3-1 (or the pseudogene TRBV3-2) and TRBJ2-3, with D tentatively TRBD2 (6 bases). In germline, CDR1 is LGHDT, CDR2 YNNKEL (reference sequence). The CDR3 is 16 residues long. V was pared by 4 bases and J by 0 bases, with 14 bases between. The CDR3 loop is CASSPRYSGSTDTQYF. In DNA, the CDR3 is TGTGCCAGCAGCCCCCGTTATAGCGGTAGCACAGATACGCAGTATTTT.

CDR3 sequence reads: CASRGGTEAFF. DNA of the CDR3: TGTGCCAGTCGGGGGGGTACTGAAGCTTTCTTT. J is TRBJ1-1 and V is TRBV7-2, with D perhaps matching TRBD1 (5 bases). V was pared by 9 bases and J by 5 bases, with 10 bases between. This CDR3 spans 11 amino acids. CDR1 is SGHTA and CDR2 is FQGNSA in the germline V gene.

CDR3 nucleotide sequence: TGTGCCAGCAGCCAAAGGGACTTGATGAACACTGAAGCTTTCTTT. Residues: CASSQRDLMNTEAFF. The chain employs TRBV3-1 (or the pseudogene TRBV3-2) and TRBJ1-1; the D gene is possibly TRBD1 (5 bases). The V and J ends lost 2 bases and 0 bases respectively, with 10 bases between them. CDR3 length: 15 amino acids. Germline V gene data show CDR1 as LGHDT and CDR2 as YNNKEL (reference sequence).

The chain is built from TRBV6-5 and TRBJ2-3; tentative D call: TRBD2 (5 bases). This CDR3 is 14 amino acids long. Germline V CDR1 and CDR2: MNHEY, SVGAGI. Trimming removed 2 bases from V and 8 bases from J, with 14 bases in between. This CDR3 is CASSYSTGRGTQYF. The CDR3 DNA sequence: TGTGCCAGCAGTTACAGTACGGGCCGGGGTACGCAGTATTTT.

The chain is built from TRBV24-1 and TRBJ2-5, with 9 bases identical to TRBD1. The trim removed 2 bases at V and 5 bases at J, leaving 5 bases unmatched. Germline values: CDR1 KGHDR, CDR2 SFDVKD. This CDR3 comprises 15 residues. Written as DNA, the CDR3 is TGTGCCACCAGTGATTCACAGGGGGCTGGGGAGACCCAGTACTTC. This sequence encodes CATSDSQGAGETQYF.

This sequence joins TRBV6-7 and TRBJ1-5; 7 positions agree with TRBD1. TRBV6-7 falls under the ORF class, with uncertain function. The V segment lost 1 base and the J segment 4 bases; nucleotides outside the gene matches: 7. This CDR3 is 16 amino acids long. The CDR3 here is CASSYLSRGCNQPQHF. CDR3 nucleotide sequence: TGTGCCAGCAGTTACTTATCCAGGGGGTGTAATCAGCCCCAGCATTTT.

The V and J genes are TRBV6-6 and TRBJ2-7, with 10 bases that match TRBD1. This CDR3 has 16 residues. Trimming took 2 bases from V and 5 from J; bases not matched to a gene: 9. Germline V gene sequence: CDR1 MNHNY, CDR2 SVGAGI (reference sequence). For the CDR3, the DNA is TGTGCCAGCAGTTACCACTCGGGGACAGGGGAGGACGAGCAGTACTTC. Protein sequence: CASSYHSGTGEDEQYF.

The V call is TRBV3-1 (or the pseudogene TRBV3-2), the J call TRBJ1-4; 8 positions agree with TRBD1. Unmatched junction bases numbered 5, after V lost 4 bases and J lost 7 bases. This CDR3 has 14 amino acids. Germline V gene sequence: CDR1 LGHDT, CDR2 YNNKEL (reference sequence). The CDR3 nucleotides read TGTGCCAGCAGCCTCAGGGGGCTTGGTGAAAAACTGTTTTTT. Its protein product is CASSLRGLGEKLFF.